A selection of T cell receptor beta chains follows, all from one sample in a study of blood T cell repertoires in COVID-19. TCRdb keeps only in-frame clones here, not all; method: immunoSEQ multiplex PCR. The data contain 85,000 to 130,000 clones, roughly 83% of them singletons. Input material: peripheral blood. The source is a woman aged 80 or older with active or convalescent COVID-19. Both conserved end residues are part of each CDR3. A D gene is named only where the DNA matches it firmly. Rows may omit the clone size; those that give it use once, few, many or a size class.

J | size | D | V | DNA | CDR3
TRBJ1-1 | NA | TRBD1 | TRBV9 | TGTGCCAGCAGCGCGTACTACAGGGGGACCACTGAAGCTTTCTTT | CASSAYYRGTTEAFF
TRBJ1-2 | NA | TRBD1 | TRBV7-2 | TGTGCCAGCAGCTTAGCGGCGACAGGGGATCTAAGGGGCTACACCTTC | CASSLAATGDLRGYTF
TRBJ2-7 | NA | NA | TRBV7-3 | TGTGCCAGCAGCTTAACGTCCGCGCCCTCCTACGAGCAGTACTTC | CASSLTSAPSYEQYF
TRBJ1-5 | NA | NA | TRBV28 | TGTGCCAGCAGGGACAGAAAGAATCAGCCCCAGCATTTT | CASRDRKNQPQHF
TRBJ2-1 | NA | TRBD2 | TRBV7-2 | TGTGCCAGCAGTTTAGTAGCGGGGGGAACTTACAATGAGCAGTTCTTC | CASSLVAGGTYNEQFF
TRBJ1-6 | NA | NA | TRBV28 | TGTGCCAGCAGTTTACAGGACTCTGATTCACCCCTCCACTTT | CASSLQDSDSPLHF
TRBJ1-1 | NA | NA | TRBV28 | TGTGCCAGCAGGACACAGGGTAGGGGAACTGAAGCTTTCTTT | CASRTQGRGTEAFF
TRBJ2-3 | few | TRBD2 | TRBV5-6 | TGTGCCAGCAGCCGCGGACTAGCGAGAGGAGATACGCAGTATTTT | CASSRGLARGDTQYF
TRBJ1-2 | NA | TRBD1 | TRBV6-2/TRBV6-3 | TGTGCCAGCAGTTACCCGATCTTCCCCGGGACAGCTAACTATGGCTACACCTTC | CASSYPIFPGTANYGYTF
TRBJ2-1 | once | TRBD2 | TRBV9 | TGTGCCAGCAGCCTAGCGGCGACTATCTCCTACAATGAGCAGTTCTTC | CASSLAATISYNEQFF
TRBJ2-7 | once | NA | TRBV5-6 | TGTGCCAGCAGCCCCATCCAGCGCACCTCCTACGAGCAGTACTTC | CASSPIQRTSYEQYF
TRBJ2-7 | NA | TRBD2 | TRBV28 | TGTGCCAGCAGCCCTGCTAGCGGGAACTCCTACGAGCAGTACTTC | CASSPASGNSYEQYF
TRBJ1-4 | NA | NA | TRBV5-1 | TGCGCCAGCAGCTTGCCGGGTGGGGCCCAAAAACTGTTTTTT | CASSLPGGAQKLFF
TRBJ1-1 | NA | TRBD1 | TRBV10-3 | TGTGCCATCAGTGAGCAGGGGGTGATGACTGAAGCTTTCTTT | CAISEQGVMTEAFF
TRBJ2-2 | NA | TRBD2 | TRBV7-3 | TGTGCCAGCAGCTTAACGGGGTCAATTCTGGGACTAGCGTCCGGGGAGCTGTTTTTT | CASSLTGSILGLASGELFF
TRBJ1-2 | NA | TRBD1 | TRBV6-2/TRBV6-3 | TGTGCCAGCAGTTACTCGGACAGGATCTATGGCTACACCTTC | CASSYSDRIYGYTF
TRBJ1-4 | NA | NA | TRBV6-4 | TGTGCCAGCAGTGACTCGTTGCGGGAAAAACTGTTTTTT | CASSDSLREKLFF
TRBJ2-3 | once | NA | TRBV5-4 | TGTGCCAGCAGCCGGTCCGGGGGGCCCACAGATACGCAGTATTTT | CASSRSGGPTDTQYF
TRBJ2-4 | NA | TRBD1 | TRBV7-6 | TGTGCCAGCAGCCCAGAGAGAGGGGGCCCGGGCAAAAACATTCAGTACTTC | CASSPERGGPGKNIQYF
TRBJ1-1 | NA | NA | TRBV10-1 | TGCGCCAGCAGTGAGTATACGGAGCACACTGAAGCTTTCTTT | CASSEYTEHTEAFF
TRBJ1-1 | NA | NA | TRBV6-5 | TGTGCCAGCACCCCGACCGACAGTAGGACTGAAGCTTTCTTT | CASTPTDSRTEAFF
TRBJ1-3 | NA | NA | TRBV27 | TGTGCCAGCAGTCCGAGCGGTGGAAACACCATATATTTT | CASSPSGGNTIYF
TRBJ2-7 | NA | NA | TRBV2 | TGTGCCAGCAGTGAATCAGGATACGAGCAGTACTTC | CASSESGYEQYF
TRBJ2-1 | NA | TRBD2 | TRBV10-3 | TGTGCCATCAGTGAGCGGCGGGAGGGCCTCAATGAGCAGTTCTTC | CAISERREGLNEQFF
TRBJ1-4 | NA | NA | TRBV18 | TGTGCCAGCTCACCAAACGGAGGCAGAATAAATGAAAAACTGTTTTTT | CASSPNGGRINEKLFF